The present T cell receptor (beta chain) was sequenced within a study of blood T cell dynamics during melanoma immunotherapy. The overall study: Patients with metastatic melanoma got pembrolizumab or nivolumab-ipilimumab as first-line care.

Each sorted CD8+ T cell subset had its entire DNA loaded. The table came from immunoSEQ multiplex PCR; TCRdb's copy has only in-frame clones and leaves some out. The sample holds around 2,000 clones; around 92% are singletons and the top ten take over 0.85%. Remarks on this clone: Its antigen is still unknown.

Time point here: week 3, after first cycle of checkpoint inhibitor. Blood was drawn before treatment and at week 3 after checkpoint blockade. The CDR3 has 17 residues. Germline lookup yields CDR1 LNHNV and CDR2 YYDKDF (reference sequence). With 0 bases removed from V and 6 bases from J, the gap between germline ends came to 18 bases. Study findings and constraints: Cell-free DNA CDR3 sequences most resembled the immune-effector CD8+ subset, which was also most clonal.

The chain links TRBV15 to TRBJ2-1, with unresolved D. Sequencing was performed on effector memory CD8+ T cells from blood, taken from a patient treated with checkpoint blockade. The sequence derives from a human donor with melanoma. CDR3 in DNA: TGTGCCACCAGCAGAGATCGGATAGGTAGATCAGGCAATGAGCAGTTCTTC. It yields the protein CATSRDRIGRSGNEQFF.